These T cell receptor beta chains were read from a single sample in a study of shared clonotypes between healthy human individuals. Sequenced by immunoSEQ multiplex PCR; TCRdb stores in-frame clones only, minus some. This sample has hundreds of thousands of clones; around 78% occur once, and the top ten carry about 1.8%. Material: memory CD4+ T cells sorted from blood. The receptors come from a woman aged 25 to 39 in good health. CDR3s include the opening cysteine and the closing phenylalanine or tryptophan. The order of the fields is clone size, J gene, D gene, V gene, CDR3 protein, CDR3 DNA. D genes are given only for firm matches. Clone sizes are given selectively: once, few, many, or a class where the clone is expanded.

size: NA; J: TRBJ2-3; D: NA; V: TRBV6-6; CDR3: CASRLGQNTDTQYF; DNA: TGTGCCAGCAGACTAGGACAGAACACAGATACGCAGTATTTT
size: few; J: TRBJ2-5; D: TRBD2; V: TRBV28; CDR3: CASNRGDQETQYF; DNA: TGTGCCAGCAATCGGGGGGACCAAGAGACCCAGTACTTC
size: NA; J: TRBJ2-1; D: NA; V: TRBV27; CDR3: CASSLSSAYYNEQFF; DNA: TGTGCCAGCAGTTTATCTAGCGCGTACTACAATGAGCAGTTCTTC
size: few; J: TRBJ1-1; D: NA; V: TRBV11-2; CDR3: CASSLDTNTEAFF; DNA: TGTGCCAGCAGCTTAGATACGAACACTGAAGCTTTCTTT
size: NA; J: TRBJ2-7; D: TRBD2; V: TRBV7-9; CDR3: CASSLQGGVSEQYF; DNA: TGTGCCAGCAGCTTACAGGGAGGGGTGAGCGAGCAGTACTTC
size: NA; J: TRBJ2-3; D: TRBD2; V: TRBV5-1; CDR3: CASSSGTSGNTQYF; DNA: TGCGCCAGCAGCTCGGGGACTAGCGGGAATACGCAGTATTTT
size: NA; J: TRBJ1-1; D: NA; V: TRBV7-2; CDR3: CASSLRWSTEAFF; DNA: TGTGCCAGCAGCTTGAGGTGGTCCACTGAAGCTTTCTTT
size: NA; J: TRBJ1-5; D: TRBD1; V: TRBV5-4; CDR3: CASSLRTGGGSQPQHF; DNA: TGTGCCAGCAGCTTGAGGACAGGGGGGGGCAGTCAGCCCCAGCATTTT
size: many; J: TRBJ2-7; D: TRBD2; V: TRBV28; CDR3: CASSSPGTSGIYEQYF; DNA: TGTGCCAGCAGTAGTCCCGGGACTAGCGGGATCTACGAGCAGTACTTC
size: NA; J: TRBJ2-5; D: NA; V: TRBV15; CDR3: CATSRDSQETQYF; DNA: TGTGCCACCAGCAGAGACTCCCAAGAGACCCAGTACTTC
size: NA; J: TRBJ1-5; D: NA; V: TRBV30; CDR3: CAWSIGAGQPQHF; DNA: TGTGCCTGGAGTATAGGGGCCGGGCAGCCCCAGCATTTT
size: NA; J: TRBJ2-2; D: NA; V: TRBV2; CDR3: CASSDGKNTGELFF; DNA: TGTGCCAGCAGTGACGGGAAGAACACCGGGGAGCTGTTTTTT
size: NA; J: TRBJ2-1; D: NA; V: TRBV23-1; CDR3: CASSQSRRPRNEQFF; DNA: TGCGCCAGCAGTCAATCGCGAAGGCCGCGAAATGAGCAGTTCTTC
size: NA; J: TRBJ1-1; D: NA; V: TRBV10-1; CDR3: CASTTGPDTEAFF; DNA: TGCGCCAGCACAACAGGGCCGGACACTGAAGCTTTCTTT
size: NA; J: TRBJ2-5; D: NA; V: TRBV4-2; CDR3: CASSQRQSERTQYF; DNA: TGTGCCAGCAGCCAAAGACAGAGCGAACGGACCCAGTACTTC
size: NA; J: TRBJ2-7; D: NA; V: TRBV2; CDR3: CASSGAPGEYEQYF; DNA: TGTGCCAGCAGTGGAGCGCCAGGGGAGTACGAGCAGTACTTC
size: NA; J: TRBJ2-1; D: NA; V: TRBV11-2; CDR3: CASSRQWERNNEQFF; DNA: TGTGCCAGCAGCCGACAGTGGGAGCGGAACAATGAGCAGTTCTTC
size: once; J: TRBJ2-4; D: NA; V: TRBV2; CDR3: CASSFLERTRQSIQYF; DNA: TGTGCCAGCAGTTTCCTAGAGCGGACACGGCAGAGCATTCAGTACTTC
size: NA; J: TRBJ2-3; D: TRBD2; V: TRBV11-2; CDR3: CASSSKTSVWGTDTQYF; DNA: TGTGCCAGCAGCTCGAAGACTAGCGTTTGGGGCACAGATACGCAGTATTTT
size: once; J: TRBJ2-1; D: TRBD1; V: TRBV6-1; CDR3: CASSATGVNEQFF; DNA: TGTGCCAGCAGTGCGACAGGGGTCAATGAGCAGTTCTTC
size: NA; J: TRBJ2-7; D: NA; V: TRBV7-8; CDR3: CASSLALSYEQYF; DNA: TGTGCCAGCAGCTTAGCGTTATCCTACGAGCAGTACTTC
size: few; J: TRBJ1-1; D: TRBD1; V: TRBV29-1; CDR3: CSGGQGGTEAFF; DNA: TGCAGCGGGGGACAGGGAGGGACTGAAGCTTTCTTT